This TCR beta chain came from a study of post-analysis software for immune sequencing data. As to this clonotype: Its antigen remains unidentified.

Unique molecular identifiers tagged the TCR beta cDNA libraries. A population of 1 to 10 million T cells gave rise to a few hundred thousand cDNA molecules. TCRdb re-analysed the PCR reads in MiXCR, keeping a single row per CDR3 protein. The table has 750,000 to 950,000 distinct CDR3 sequences, approximately 53% seen once; the top ten hold 4.6%. The V end lost 0 bases, the J end lost 5 bases, and 13 bases lay between the germline ends. CDR1 and CDR2 (germline): LNHNV, YYDKDF (reference sequence). The CDR3 is made up of 15 amino acids. General study findings and limits: Patients had higher frequencies than controls of five or six TRBV segments, including TRBV5-6, TRBV5-1 and TRBV20-1.

The sequenced sample was blood. The chain links TRBV15 to TRBJ2-5; perhaps D is TRBD1 or TRBD2 (5 bases each). The TCR originated in a girl aged 10 to 17 with multiple sclerosis. The CDR3 DNA follows: TGTGCCACCAGCAGAGACCAACTAGAGGGGGAGACCCAGTACTTC. Translated, it gives CATSRDQLEGETQYF.